The T cell receptor (beta chain) under discussion was sequenced for a study of blood T cells in healthy people across ages. Overall study findings and caveats: Age brought a roughly linear fall in TCR beta diversity measured per million T cells.

Individuals who donated were healthy Caucasians from Russia aged roughly 6 to 90. The germline V gene has CDR1 DFQATT and CDR2 SNEGSKA (reference sequence). The CDR3 runs 16 residues. Deletions cut 0 bases from V and 2 bases from J, with 17 bases between. As for this clonotype: Its antigen is undetermined.

Primed by a sample-barcoded 5' primer and a J-beta primer mix, a second PCR proceeded for roughly 6 to 12 cycles. Any given sample supplied a minimum of 2.5 million CDR3-containing paired-end reads. One entry per CDR3 protein, called by TCRdb with MiXCR from the 5' RACE reads. The sample contains some 920,000 distinct CDR3 sequences, roughly half of which appear only once. The sequence derives from a woman aged 60-75 years in good health. The material sequenced was blood. This chain connects TRBV20-1 to TRBJ2-7; D ambiguous. The CDR3, as DNA: TGCAGTGCTAGAGATGCGAAGCGCGCCCCAACCTACGAGCAGTACTTC. Translating it yields CSARDAKRAPTYEQYF.